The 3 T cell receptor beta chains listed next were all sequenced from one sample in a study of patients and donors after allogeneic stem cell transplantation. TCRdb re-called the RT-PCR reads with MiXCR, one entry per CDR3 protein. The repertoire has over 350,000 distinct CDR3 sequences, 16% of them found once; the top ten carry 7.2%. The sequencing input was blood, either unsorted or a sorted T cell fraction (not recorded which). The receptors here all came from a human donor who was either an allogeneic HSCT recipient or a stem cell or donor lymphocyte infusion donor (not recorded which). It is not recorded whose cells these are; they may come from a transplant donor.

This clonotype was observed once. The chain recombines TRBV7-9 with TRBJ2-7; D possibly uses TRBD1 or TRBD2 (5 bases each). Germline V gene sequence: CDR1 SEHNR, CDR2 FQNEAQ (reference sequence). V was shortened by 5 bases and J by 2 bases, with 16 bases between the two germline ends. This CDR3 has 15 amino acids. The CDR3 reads CASSITGTVTYEQYF. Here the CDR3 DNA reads TGTGCCAGCAGCATAACCGGGACGGTGACCTACGAGCAGTACTTC.

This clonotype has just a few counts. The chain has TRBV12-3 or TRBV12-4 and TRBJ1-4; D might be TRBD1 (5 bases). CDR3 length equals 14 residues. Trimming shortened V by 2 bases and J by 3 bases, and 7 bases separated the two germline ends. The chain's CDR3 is CASSLWGPNEKLFF. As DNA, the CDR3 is TGTGCCAGCAGTTTATGGGGCCCTAATGAAAAACTGTTTTTT.

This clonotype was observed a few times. Here the CDR3 DNA reads TGTGCCTGGAGTGTAAGTGGGATTGAAGCTTTCTTT. Translated: CAWSVSGIEAFF. This chain links TRBV30 with TRBJ1-1; D ambiguous. The germline V gene encodes CDR1 GTSNPN and CDR2 SVGIG (reference sequence). Trimming left V 0 bases short and J 7 bases short, with 9 bases between. This CDR3 has 12 residues.